The 18 T cell receptor beta chains presented below share a single source sample, sequenced in a study of response to subunit inactivated influenza vaccine. TCRdb re-called the RT-PCR reads with MiXCR, one entry per CDR3 protein. This sample has a few hundred thousand distinct CDR3 sequences, with around a fifth found just once. The sample here was PBMCs from blood, taken about 20 months after vaccination. The origin of the receptors is a man between 50 and 75 years old who received an inactivated influenza vaccine.

The chain recombines TRBV12-3 or TRBV12-4 with TRBJ2-1; perhaps TRBD2 as D (6 bases). The V end lost 5 bases, the J end lost 4 bases, and 12 bases lay between the germline ends. The CDR3 is 14 amino acids. The CDR3 DNA sequence: TGTGCCAGCAGTCGCGGGACTCGATACAATGAGCAGTTCTTC. It specifies CASSRGTRYNEQFF.

CDR3 sequence: CASSLGQIRETQYF. The CDR3 DNA sequence: TGTGCCAGCAGCCTGGGACAGATAAGAGAGACCCAGTACTTC. The rearrangement joins TRBV5-8 to TRBJ2-5, with 7 bases identical to TRBD1. The CDR3 contains 14 residues. J gave up 4 bases and V 4 bases, and 7 bases lay outside the gene matches. Germline V gives CDR1 SGHTS, CDR2 YDEGEE. The variable domain in full, with the rest retrieved from reference TRBV5-8 and TRBJ2-5, is EAGVTQSPTHLIKTRGQQATLRCSPISGHTSVYWYQQALGLGLQFLLWYDEGEERNRGNFPPRFSGRQFPNYSSELNVNALELEDSALYLCASSLGQIRETQYFGPGTRLLVL.

The chain carries TRBV6-2 or TRBV6-3 and TRBJ2-4; D call uncertain. Germline V gives CDR1 MNHEY, CDR2 SVGEGT. V was pared by 5 bases and J by 0 bases, with 11 bases between. The CDR3 loop spans 15 amino acids. CDR3 nucleotide sequence: TGTGCCAGCAGTCCGCAAGAAGAAGCCAAAAACATTCAGTACTTC. Protein: CASSPQEEAKNIQYF.

V gene TRBV20-1 combines with J gene TRBJ2-3; the match to TRBD2 covers 9 bases. V shed 2 bases, J shed 7 bases, and the junction held 7 bases outside the gene matches. In germline, CDR1 is DFQATT, CDR2 SNEGSKA (reference sequence). CDR3 length equals 14 residues. The CDR3 reads CSARPLAGSNTQYF. In nucleotides, the CDR3 is TGCAGTGCTAGACCCCTAGCGGGGTCGAATACGCAGTATTTT.

The chain joins TRBV18 to TRBJ2-1; D gene uncertain. V was trimmed by 8 bases and J by 5 bases, leaving 22 bases between them. The CDR3 runs to 16 residues. The germline V gene encodes CDR1 KGHSH and CDR2 LQKENI. CDR3: CASRSSGRLVDNEQFF. The CDR3 nucleotides are TGTGCCAGCAGAAGTTCCGGAAGGTTGGTGGACAATGAGCAGTTCTTC.

The chain couples TRBV4-2 to TRBJ1-1, with 10 nucleotides matching TRBD1. CDR1 and CDR2 from the germline V gene are LGHNA and YNFKEQ. The CDR3 is 15 amino acids. V shed 4 bases and J 1 base; nucleotides not matched to a gene: 3. Here the CDR3 reads CASSRDRGQNTEAFF. As DNA, the CDR3 is TGTGCCAGCAGCCGGGACAGGGGCCAGAACACTGAAGCTTTCTTT.

The rearrangement uses TRBV4-2 and TRBJ2-7; tentatively, D is TRBD1 (5 bases). CDR3 size: 14 residues. Germline-derived CDR1 and CDR2 are LGHNA and YNFKEQ. Trimming stripped 0 bases from V and 2 bases from J, with 8 bases between. CDR3 nucleotide sequence: TGTGCCAGCAGCCAAGATGGGGCAGCCTACGAGCAGTACTTC. Translated, it gives CASSQDGAAYEQYF.

J is TRBJ2-6 and V is TRBV12-3 or TRBV12-4, with D hard to call. V gave up 3 bases and J gave up 1 base, with 10 bases separating them. CDR3 size: 16 residues. The CDR3, as DNA: TGTGCCAGCAGTTTTAGGTCCGGGTCTGGGGCCAACGTCCTGACTTTC. Translated: CASSFRSGSGANVLTF.

This clonotype was counted at least ten times. The chain combines TRBV10-3 with TRBJ2-1, with 10 positions matching TRBD1. The CDR3 totals 15 residues. The J segment lost 7 bases and the V segment lost 9 bases, leaving 12 bases of the junction unmatched. Germline V gene lookup returns CDR1 ENHRY and CDR2 SYGVKD. The CDR3 region is CAIRGTGVIRNEQFF. For the CDR3, the DNA is TGTGCCATAAGGGGGACAGGGGTGATTCGGAATGAGCAGTTCTTC.

This clonotype was seen a handful of times. This rearrangement joins TRBV7-2 to TRBJ2-7, with 8 bases that match TRBD1. CDR1 is SGHTA and CDR2 is FQGNSA in the germline V gene. This CDR3 has 15 amino acids. The ends lost 5 bases at V and 4 bases at J; junction bases unmatched: 10. DNA of the CDR3: TGTGCCAGCAGCGTCGACCGGGACAGGAGATACGAGCAGTACTTC. It yields the protein CASSVDRDRRYEQYF.

This clonotype turned up a few times. This chain links TRBV5-1 with TRBJ1-6; TRBD1 agrees at 8 bases. J was trimmed by 10 bases and V by 4 bases; bases with no gene match: 13. The CDR3 is 16 amino acids. Germline CDR1 and CDR2: SGHRS and YFSETQ. The CDR3 region has the DNA TGCGCCAGCAGCATCGATCGACAGGGGATCTTCTCACCCCTCCACTTT. Residues: CASSIDRQGIFSPLHF.

This clonotype has a handful of counts. The chain recombines TRBV19 with TRBJ1-4, with D unclear. The V gene's germline CDR1 is LNHDA and CDR2 SQIVND (reference sequence). This CDR3 comprises 13 residues. With 7 bases removed from V and 4 bases from J, the gap between germline ends came to 10 bases. The CDR3 nucleotides read TGTGCCAGTAAGGGAGTTCTTAATGAAAAACTGTTTTTT. Translated: CASKGVLNEKLFF.

The genes are TRBV4-3 and TRBJ2-1; the D is unclear. The CDR3 consists of 16 residues. Germline-derived CDR1 and CDR2 are LGHNA and YSLEER. V gave up 1 base and J gave up 10 bases, with 20 bases separating them. CDR3 amino acids: CASSQVGRFTHREQFF. For the CDR3, the DNA is TGCGCCAGCAGCCAAGTTGGACGATTTACACATCGGGAGCAGTTCTTC.

This clonotype was counted only a few times. This chain links TRBV5-1 with TRBJ2-3; TRBD2 matches 7 bases. The V and J ends lost 4 bases and 2 bases, in that order; junction bases with no gene match: 10. This CDR3 contains 16 residues. Looked up from germline, CDR1 is SGHRS and CDR2 is YFSETQ. The DNA for the CDR3 is TGCGCCAGCAGCCCTACGGCGGGGGAGTACACAGATACGCAGTATTTT. Its translation is CASSPTAGEYTDTQYF. Supplemented by reference TRBV5-1 and TRBJ2-3, the full variable domain reads KAGVTQTPRYLIKTRGQQVTLSCSPISGHRSVSWYQQTPGQGLQFLFEYFSETQRNKGNFPGRFSGRQFSNSRSEMNVSTLELGDSALYLCASSPTAGEYTDTQYFGPGTRLTVL.

This clonotype was seen a few times. The rearrangement uses TRBV18 and TRBJ2-6, with D perhaps TRBD1 (5 bases). The V and J ends lost 0 bases and 2 bases respectively, with 8 bases between them. The CDR3 has 16 amino acids. Per germline, CDR1 KGHSH and CDR2 LQKENI. CDR3 sequence: CASSPPPGPGANVLTF. Here the CDR3 DNA reads TGTGCCAGCTCACCACCTCCAGGGCCTGGGGCCAACGTCCTGACTTTC. The full variable domain, in which reference TRBV18 and TRBJ2-6 provide the parts outside the CDR3, is NAGVMQNPRHLVRRRGQEARLRCSPMKGHSHVYWYRQLPEEGLKFMVYLQKENIIDESGMPKERFSAEFPKEGPSILRIQQVVRGDSAAYFCASSPPPGPGANVLTFGAGSRLTVL.

The chain carries TRBV7-3 and TRBJ2-5; no clear D gene. Trimming took off 2 bases at V and 5 bases at J, with 9 bases between the two ends. Germline V gives CDR1 SGHTA, CDR2 FQGTGA. CDR3 size: 13 residues. Here the CDR3 reads CASSLRIWETQYF. DNA of the CDR3: TGTGCCAGCAGCTTACGTATCTGGGAGACCCAGTACTTC.

The rearrangement links TRBV12-3 or TRBV12-4 to TRBJ2-7, with 14 bases that match TRBD2. The CDR3 runs 16 residues. The trim removed 6 bases at V and 12 bases at J, leaving 16 bases unmatched. The CDR3 sequence: CASSNQPRTSGGTRYF. DNA for the CDR3: TGTGCCAGCAGCAACCAACCTAGGACTAGCGGGGGGACCCGGTACTTC.

Concerning this clonotype itself: This sequence may be a read error, since a much larger clone differs from it by one base. The V gene is TRBV12-3 or TRBV12-4, the J gene TRBJ1-5; D possibly corresponds to TRBD1 (5 bases). This CDR3 has 18 residues. CDR3 in amino acids: CTSSLALLFEGHNQPQHF. CDR3 nucleotide sequence: TGTACCAGCAGTTTAGCGCTGTTGTTTGAGGGGCATAATCAGCCCCAGCATTTT.